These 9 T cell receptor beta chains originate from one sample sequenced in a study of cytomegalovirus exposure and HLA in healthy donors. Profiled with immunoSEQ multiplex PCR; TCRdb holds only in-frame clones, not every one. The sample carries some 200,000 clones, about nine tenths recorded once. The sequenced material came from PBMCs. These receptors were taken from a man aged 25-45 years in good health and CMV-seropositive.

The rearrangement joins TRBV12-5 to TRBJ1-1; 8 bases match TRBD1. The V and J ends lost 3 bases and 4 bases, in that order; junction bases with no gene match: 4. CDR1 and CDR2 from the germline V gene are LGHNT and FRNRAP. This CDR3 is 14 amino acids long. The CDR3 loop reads CASGLGQGSTEAFF. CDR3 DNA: TGTGCTAGTGGTTTAGGACAGGGCAGCACTGAAGCTTTCTTT.

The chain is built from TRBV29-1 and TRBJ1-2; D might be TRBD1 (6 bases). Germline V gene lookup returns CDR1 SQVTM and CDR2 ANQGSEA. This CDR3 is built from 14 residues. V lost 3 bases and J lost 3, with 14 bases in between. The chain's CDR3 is CSVDDRGVDYGYTF. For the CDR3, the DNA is TGCAGCGTTGACGATAGGGGGGTTGACTATGGCTACACCTTC.

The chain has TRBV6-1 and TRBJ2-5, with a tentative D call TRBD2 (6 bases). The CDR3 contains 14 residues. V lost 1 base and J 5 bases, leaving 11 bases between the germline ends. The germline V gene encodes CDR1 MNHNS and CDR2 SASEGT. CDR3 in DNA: TGTGCCAGCAGTGAAGTCTGGGGGGTGGAGACCCAGTACTTC. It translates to CASSEVWGVETQYF.

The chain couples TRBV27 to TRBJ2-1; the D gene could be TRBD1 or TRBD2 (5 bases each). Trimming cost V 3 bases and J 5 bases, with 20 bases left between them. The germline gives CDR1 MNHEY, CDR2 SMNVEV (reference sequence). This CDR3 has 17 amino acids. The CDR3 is CASSFLGTQRSDNEQFF. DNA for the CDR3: TGTGCCAGCAGTTTTCTCGGGACCCAACGGTCGGACAATGAGCAGTTCTTC.

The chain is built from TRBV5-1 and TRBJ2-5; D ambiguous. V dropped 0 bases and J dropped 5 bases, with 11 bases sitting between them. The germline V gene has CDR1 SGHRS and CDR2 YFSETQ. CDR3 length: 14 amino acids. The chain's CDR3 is CASSLAGYGETQYF. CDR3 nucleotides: TGCGCCAGCAGCTTGGCCGGGTATGGGGAGACCCAGTACTTC. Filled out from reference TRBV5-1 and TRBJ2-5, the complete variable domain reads KAGVTQTPRYLIKTRGQQVTLSCSPISGHRSVSWYQQTPGQGLQFLFEYFSETQRNKGNFPGRFSGRQFSNSRSEMNVSTLELGDSALYLCASSLAGYGETQYFGPGTRLLVL.

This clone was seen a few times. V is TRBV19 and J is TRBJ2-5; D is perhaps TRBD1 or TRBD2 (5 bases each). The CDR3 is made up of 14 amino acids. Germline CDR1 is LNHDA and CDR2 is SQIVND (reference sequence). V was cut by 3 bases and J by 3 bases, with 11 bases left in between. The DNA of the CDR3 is TGTGCCAGTAGTATTCGGGGCGGAAAAGAGACCCAGTACTTC. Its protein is CASSIRGGKETQYF.

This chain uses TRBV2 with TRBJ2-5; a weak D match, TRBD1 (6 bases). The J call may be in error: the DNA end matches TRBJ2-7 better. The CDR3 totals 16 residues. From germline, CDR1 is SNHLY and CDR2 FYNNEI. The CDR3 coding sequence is TGTGCCAGCAGTGAAGCGCTGGGGACACTCTCCTACGAGCAGTACTTC. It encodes CASSEALGTLSYEQYF.

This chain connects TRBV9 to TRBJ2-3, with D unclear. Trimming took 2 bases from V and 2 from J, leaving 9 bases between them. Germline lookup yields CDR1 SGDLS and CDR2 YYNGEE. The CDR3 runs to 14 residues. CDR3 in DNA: TGTGCCAGCAGCGTTGCCGGATACACAGATACGCAGTATTTT. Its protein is CASSVAGYTDTQYF. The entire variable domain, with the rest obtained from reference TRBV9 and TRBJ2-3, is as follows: DSGVTQTPKHLITATGQRVTLRCSPRSGDLSVYWYQQSLDQGLQFLIQYYNGEERAKGNILERFSAQQFPDLHSELNLSSLELGDSALYFCASSVAGYTDTQYFGPGTRLTVL.

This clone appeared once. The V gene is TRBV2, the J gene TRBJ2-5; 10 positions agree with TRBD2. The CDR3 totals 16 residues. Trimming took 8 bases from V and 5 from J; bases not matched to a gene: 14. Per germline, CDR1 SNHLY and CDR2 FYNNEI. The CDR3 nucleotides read TGTGCCAGCGGGAGGAGAGTAGCGGGAGGTGGGGAGACCCAGTACTTC. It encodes CASGRRVAGGGETQYF.